This T cell receptor beta chain was sequenced for a study of shared clonotypes between healthy human individuals. V was clipped by 3 bases and J by 4 bases, with 9 bases between them. The CDR3 spans 13 residues. Germline V lookup: CDR1 LNHDA, CDR2 SQIVND (reference sequence). This clone was observed at least ten times. Other DNA variants within this sample encode the same CDR3. Clones were sequenced by immunoSEQ multiplex PCR, and TCRdb holds only the in-frame ones, with some missing. This table has about 1.1 million clones, roughly 77% appearing once. Those who donated were healthy HIV-negative adults, with no recent acute infections or vaccinations reported.

The chain employs TRBV19 and TRBJ1-2; a possible D gene is TRBD1 (5 bases). The sequencing input was memory CD4+ T cells from PBMCs. Subset noted: CD45RA-negative fraction. The origin of this receptor is a man aged 18 to 30 in good health. Some clones in this sample may be carry-over from other donors' samples. In DNA form, the CDR3 reads TGTGCCAGTAGTATTGCAGGGACCTATGGCTACACCTTC. Its translation is CASSIAGTYGYTF.